This T cell receptor beta chain was observed in a study of shared clonotypes between healthy human individuals. Study background: CD4 naive and memory got three plates each, CD8 naive two, CD8 memory one. Study-level points and caveats: Blood was the only sampled material, and tissue repertoires likely differ. Despite large depth, sorted-subset datasets appeared incompletely sequenced. Generation of non-shared clonotypes was less probable than generation of clonotypes shared by all four donors.

The V gene lost 2 bases and the J gene lost 9 bases, with 11 bases spanning the gap. CDR1 is SGHVS, CDR2 FQNEAQ, per germline. This CDR3 has 13 amino acids. Sequenced by immunoSEQ multiplex PCR; TCRdb stores in-frame clones only, minus some. The sample lists about 1.1 million clones, approximately 75% occurring once. Note on this clone: What it recognizes is unknown.

Specimen: memory CD4+ T cells from PBMCs. Described subset: CD45RA-negative fraction. V usage is TRBV7-8 and J usage is TRBJ1-5; D unclear. The clonotype was recovered from a man aged 18 to 30 in good health. Some clones in this sample may be carry-over from other donors' samples. DNA of the CDR3: TGTGCCAGCAGCTTAAGCGGGCGGGGGCCCCAGCATTTT. It codes for CASSLSGRGPQHF.